This T cell receptor (beta chain) was captured by sequencing in a study of T cells in pancreatic ductal adenocarcinoma. Study findings and constraints: The resected cohort was biased toward the minority with early-stage disease. Mean clonality was approximately 0.1 in tumors and around 0.068 in blood, not significantly different. Compared with tumor, blood showed more total productive templates and approximately 8-fold more clonotypes.

On this clone: As yet, its antigen is unknown.

V trimming: 4 bases; J trimming: 3 bases; junction bases outside the gene matches: 9. The CDR3 spans 16 residues. Germline assignment: CDR1 SGHTS and CDR2 YDEGEE. Surgery without prior neoadjuvant therapy was the treatment of the selected pancreatic ductal adenocarcinoma patients. Repertoires were generated with immunoSEQ multiplex PCR, while TCRdb's copy carries only in-frame clones and drops some. Seen here are over 85,000 clones, more than 90% observed once, and the top ten hold around 2.9%. Material: PBMCs. This clonotype was sampled from a human donor with pancreatic ductal adenocarcinoma. The rearrangement uses TRBV5-8 and TRBJ1-5, with 8 positions matching TRBD1. The CDR3 spells CASSKATGVVNQPQHF. As DNA, the CDR3 is TGTGCCAGCAGCAAAGCGACAGGGGTCGTCAATCAGCCCCAGCATTTT.